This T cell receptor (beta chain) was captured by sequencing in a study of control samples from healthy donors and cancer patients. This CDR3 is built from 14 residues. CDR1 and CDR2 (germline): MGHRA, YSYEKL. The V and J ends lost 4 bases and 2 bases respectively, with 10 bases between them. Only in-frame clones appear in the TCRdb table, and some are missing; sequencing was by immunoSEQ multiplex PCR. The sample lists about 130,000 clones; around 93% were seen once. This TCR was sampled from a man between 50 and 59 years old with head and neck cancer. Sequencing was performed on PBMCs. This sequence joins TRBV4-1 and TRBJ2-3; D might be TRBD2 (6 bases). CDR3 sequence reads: CASSPGTYTDTQYF. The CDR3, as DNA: TGCGCCAGCAGCCCCGGGACTTACACAGATACGCAGTATTTT.